Listed here are 6 T cell receptor beta chains from one sample, sequenced in a study of T cell responses to AZD1222 COVID-19 vaccine. The table came from immunoSEQ multiplex PCR; TCRdb's copy has only in-frame clones and leaves some out. The table records about 130,000 clones, around 90% of them present only once. Sequencing was performed on peripheral blood, taken on day 0 of AZD1222 vaccination. Receptors originate from an adult in good health.

J is TRBJ1-2 and V is TRBV25-1; tentative D call: TRBD1 (5 bases). The ends were cut back, 1 base at V and 4 bases at J, with 16 bases in the middle. Germline V gene data show CDR1 as MGHDK and CDR2 as SYGVNS. The CDR3 contains 16 residues. The CDR3 nucleotides are TGTGCCAGCAGTGAATGGGGAGGTCCGGGGGGCTATGGCTACACCTTC. Protein product: CASSEWGGPGGYGYTF.

V and J are TRBV11-3 and TRBJ2-1, with 7 nucleotides matching TRBD1. Germline CDR1 reads SGHNT; CDR2 reads YENEEA. The CDR3 totals 15 residues. J lost 4 bases, V lost 2 bases, and 5 bases had no gene match. CDR3 DNA sequence: TGTGCCAGCAGCTTATCAGGGACAGCTTACAATGAGCAGTTCTTC. This translates into CASSLSGTAYNEQFF.

The chain employs TRBV18 and TRBJ2-7, with TRBD1 matching over 11 bases. CDR3 length: 13 residues. Germline V gene data show CDR1 as KGHSH and CDR2 as LQKENI. DNA for the CDR3: TGTGCGGCCGGACAGGGGGCTAACTACGAGCAGTACTTC. This gives the protein CAAGQGANYEQYF.

This chain links TRBV10-3 with TRBJ1-6; the D gene is possibly TRBD1 (6 bases). The CDR3 sequence is 15 residues long. CDR1 is ENHRY and CDR2 is SYGVKD in the germline V gene. With 6 bases removed from V and 7 bases from J, the gap between germline ends came to 16 bases. This CDR3 is CAISRDTEGNSPLHF. Written as DNA, the CDR3 is TGTGCCATCAGCCGGGACACCGAGGGAAATTCACCCCTCCACTTT.

This clone appeared a single time. This chain links TRBV9 with TRBJ2-3; D call uncertain. The CDR3 contains 13 residues. V shed 4 bases and J shed 2 bases, with 8 bases lying between them. Germline V gene lookup returns CDR1 SGDLS and CDR2 YYNGEE. CDR3 region: CASSRVPTDTQYF. CDR3 sequence (DNA): TGTGCCAGCAGCCGCGTTCCCACAGATACGCAGTATTTT.

V usage is TRBV24-1 and J usage is TRBJ2-1, with TRBD2 matching over 8 bases. V gave up 4 bases and J gave up 0 bases; unmatched junction bases: 7. The CDR3 consists of 17 residues. The germline gives CDR1 KGHDR, CDR2 SFDVKD. The CDR3 loop is CATSDPGGGRSYNEQFF. Written as DNA, the CDR3 is TGTGCCACCAGTGACCCGGGGGGGGGACGCTCCTACAATGAGCAGTTCTTC.